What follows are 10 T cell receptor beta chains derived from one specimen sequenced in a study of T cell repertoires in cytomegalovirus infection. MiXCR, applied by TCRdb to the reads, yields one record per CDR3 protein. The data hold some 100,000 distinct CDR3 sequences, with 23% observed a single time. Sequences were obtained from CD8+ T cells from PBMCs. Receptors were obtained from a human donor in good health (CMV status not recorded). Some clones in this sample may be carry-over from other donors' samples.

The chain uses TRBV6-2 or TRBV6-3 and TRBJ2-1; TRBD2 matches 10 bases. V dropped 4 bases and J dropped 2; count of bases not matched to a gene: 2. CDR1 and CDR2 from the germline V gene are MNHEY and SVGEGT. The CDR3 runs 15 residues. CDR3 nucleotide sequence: TGTGCCAGCAGTTCTAGCGGGAGAACCTACAATGAGCAGTTCTTC. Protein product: CASSSSGRTYNEQFF.

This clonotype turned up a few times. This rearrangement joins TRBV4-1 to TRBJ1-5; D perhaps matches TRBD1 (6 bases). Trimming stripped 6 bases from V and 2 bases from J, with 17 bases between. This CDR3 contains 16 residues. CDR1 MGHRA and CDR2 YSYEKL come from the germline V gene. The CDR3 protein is CASSNQGQGGNQPQHF. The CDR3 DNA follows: TGCGCCAGCAGTAACCAGGGGCAGGGTGGCAATCAGCCCCAGCATTTT.

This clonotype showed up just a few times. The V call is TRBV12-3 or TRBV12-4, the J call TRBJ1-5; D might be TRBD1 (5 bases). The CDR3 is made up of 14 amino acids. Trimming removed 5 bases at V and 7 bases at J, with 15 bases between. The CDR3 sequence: CASSPTTGMQPQHF. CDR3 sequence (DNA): TGTGCCAGCAGTCCCACAACAGGCATGCAGCCCCAGCATTTT.

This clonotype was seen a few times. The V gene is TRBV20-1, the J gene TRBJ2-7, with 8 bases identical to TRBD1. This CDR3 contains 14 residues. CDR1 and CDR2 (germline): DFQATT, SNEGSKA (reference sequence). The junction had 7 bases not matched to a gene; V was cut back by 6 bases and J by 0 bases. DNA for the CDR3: TGCAGTGCCAAGGGACAGGAGAGCTCCTACGAGCAGTACTTC. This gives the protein CSAKGQESSYEQYF.

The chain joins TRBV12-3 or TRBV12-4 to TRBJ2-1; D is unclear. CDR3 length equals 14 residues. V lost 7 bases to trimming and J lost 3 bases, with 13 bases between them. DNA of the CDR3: TGTGCCAGCATCCCGTCAGGTTACTACAATGAGCAGTTCTTC. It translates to CASIPSGYYNEQFF.

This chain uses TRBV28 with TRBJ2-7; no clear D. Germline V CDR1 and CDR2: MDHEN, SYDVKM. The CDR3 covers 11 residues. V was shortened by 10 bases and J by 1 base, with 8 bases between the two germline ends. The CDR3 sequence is CATADSYEQYF. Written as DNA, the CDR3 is TGTGCCACCGCAGATTCCTACGAGCAGTACTTC.

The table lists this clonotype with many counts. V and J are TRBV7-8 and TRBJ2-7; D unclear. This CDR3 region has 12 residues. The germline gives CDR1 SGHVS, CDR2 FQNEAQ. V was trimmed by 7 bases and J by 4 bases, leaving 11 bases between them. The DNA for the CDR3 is TGTGCCAGCACTGACCCTGGTTACGAGCAGTACTTC. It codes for CASTDPGYEQYF.

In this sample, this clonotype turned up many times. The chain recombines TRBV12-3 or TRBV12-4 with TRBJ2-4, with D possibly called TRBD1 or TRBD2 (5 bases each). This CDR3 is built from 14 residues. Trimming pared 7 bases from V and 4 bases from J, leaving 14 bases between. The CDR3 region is CASTGTKSKNIQYF. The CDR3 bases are TGTGCCAGCACCGGGACGAAATCTAAAAACATTCAGTACTTC.

The CDR3 nucleotides are TGCAGCGTTGAAGATGATGACAGAGACAACTATGGCTACACCTTC. As protein: CSVEDDDRDNYGYTF. V is TRBV29-1 and J is TRBJ1-2, with D tentatively TRBD1 (5 bases). Germline lookup yields CDR1 SQVTM and CDR2 ANQGSEA. V lost 0 bases, J lost 2 bases, and 13 bases lay in between. The CDR3 runs to 15 residues.

The DNA for the CDR3 is TGTGCCAGCAGCCAGGATGGGGGCCGGGACAGGAATGGCTACACCTTC. Its protein is CASSQDGGRDRNGYTF. The chain has TRBV3-1 and TRBJ1-2; the match to TRBD1 covers 8 bases. This CDR3 spans 16 amino acids. CDR1 and CDR2 from the germline V gene are LGHDT and YNNKEL (reference sequence). V dropped 3 bases and J dropped 6; count of bases not matched to a gene: 12.